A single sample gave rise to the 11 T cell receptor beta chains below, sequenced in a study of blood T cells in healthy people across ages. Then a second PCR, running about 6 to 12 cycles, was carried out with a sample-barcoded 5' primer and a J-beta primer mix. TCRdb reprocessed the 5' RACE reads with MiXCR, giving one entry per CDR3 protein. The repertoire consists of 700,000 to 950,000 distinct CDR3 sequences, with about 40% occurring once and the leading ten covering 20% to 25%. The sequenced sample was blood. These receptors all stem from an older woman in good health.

As DNA, the CDR3 is TGTGCCAGCAGTTTAGGTGGCCAGTCGTTCTGGGTCACTGAAGCTTTCTTT. It translates to CASSLGGQSFWVTEAFF. V usage is TRBV28 and J usage is TRBJ1-1; D uncertain. Germline CDR1 reads MDHEN; CDR2 reads SYDVKM. The CDR3 covers 17 residues. V was shortened by 2 bases and J by 4 bases, with 20 bases between the two germline ends.

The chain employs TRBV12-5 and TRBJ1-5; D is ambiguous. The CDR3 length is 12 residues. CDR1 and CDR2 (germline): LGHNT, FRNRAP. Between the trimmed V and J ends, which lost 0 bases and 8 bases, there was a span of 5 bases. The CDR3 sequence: CASGLVREPQHF. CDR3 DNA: TGTGCTAGTGGTTTGGTACGTGAGCCCCAGCATTTT.

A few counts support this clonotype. CDR3 region: CASSSRTGGGYTF. The CDR3 DNA reads as TGTGCCAGCAGCTCCAGGACAGGGGGCGGCTACACCTTC. The rearrangement joins TRBV7-3 to TRBJ1-2; 11 positions match TRBD1. This CDR3 has 13 amino acids. The V and J ends lost 4 bases and 8 bases, in that order; junction bases with no gene match: 3. Germline-derived CDR1 and CDR2 are SGHTA and FQGTGA.

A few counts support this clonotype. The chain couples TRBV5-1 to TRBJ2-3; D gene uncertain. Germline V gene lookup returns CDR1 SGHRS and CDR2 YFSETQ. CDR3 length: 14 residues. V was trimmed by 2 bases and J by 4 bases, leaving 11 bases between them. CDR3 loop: CASSLSGSPDTQYF. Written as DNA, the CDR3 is TGCGCCAGCAGCTTATCTGGGTCCCCAGATACGCAGTATTTT.

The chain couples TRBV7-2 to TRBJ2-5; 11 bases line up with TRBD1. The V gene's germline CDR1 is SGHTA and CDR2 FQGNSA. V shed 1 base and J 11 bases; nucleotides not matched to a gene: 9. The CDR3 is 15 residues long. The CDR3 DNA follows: TGTGCCAGCAGCTTAGATGGACAGGGGGCGTTAGAGCAGTACTTC. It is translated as CASSLDGQGALEQYF.

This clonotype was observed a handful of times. This chain's CDR3 is CASSLHPPGTSSPEQYF. CDR3 in DNA: TGTGCCAGCAGCCTCCATCCCCCGGGGACTAGTTCCCCCGAGCAGTACTTC. This chain joins TRBV7-2 and TRBJ2-7; 8 nucleotides agree with TRBD2. The germline CDR1 and CDR2 sequences are SGHTA and FQGNSA. The junction had 18 bases not matched to a gene; V was cut back by 5 bases and J by 6 bases. This CDR3 has 17 amino acids.

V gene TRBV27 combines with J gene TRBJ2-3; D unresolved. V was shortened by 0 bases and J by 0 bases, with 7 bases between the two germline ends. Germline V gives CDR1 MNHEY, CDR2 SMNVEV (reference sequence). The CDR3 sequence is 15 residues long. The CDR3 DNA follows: TGTGCCAGCAGTTTATCAACAGAAAGCACAGATACGCAGTATTTT. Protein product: CASSLSTESTDTQYF.

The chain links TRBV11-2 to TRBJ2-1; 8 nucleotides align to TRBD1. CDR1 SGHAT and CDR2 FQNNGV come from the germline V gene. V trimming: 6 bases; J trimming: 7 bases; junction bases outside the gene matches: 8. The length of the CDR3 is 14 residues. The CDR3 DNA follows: TGTGCCAGCAGTGGCGACAGGGGTCAAAATGAGCAGTTCTTC. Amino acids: CASSGDRGQNEQFF.

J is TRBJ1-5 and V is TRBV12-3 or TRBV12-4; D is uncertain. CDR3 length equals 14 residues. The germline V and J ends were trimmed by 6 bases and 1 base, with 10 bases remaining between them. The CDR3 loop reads CASSLGHSNQPQHF. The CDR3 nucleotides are TGTGCCAGCAGCTTGGGTCACAGCAATCAGCCCCAGCATTTT.

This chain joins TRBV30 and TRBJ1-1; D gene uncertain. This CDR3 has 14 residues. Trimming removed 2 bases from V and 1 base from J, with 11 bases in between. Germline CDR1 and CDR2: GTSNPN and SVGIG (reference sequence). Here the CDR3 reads CAWSFLRANTEAFF. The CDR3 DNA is TGTGCCTGGAGTTTCCTGAGGGCGAACACTGAAGCTTTCTTT.

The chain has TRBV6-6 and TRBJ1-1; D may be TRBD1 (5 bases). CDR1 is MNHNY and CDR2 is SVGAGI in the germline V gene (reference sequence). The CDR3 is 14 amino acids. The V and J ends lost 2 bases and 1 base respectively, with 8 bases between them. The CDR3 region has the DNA TGTGCCAGCAGTTACCAGGGTACGAACACTGAAGCTTTCTTT. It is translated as CASSYQGTNTEAFF.